The entry below describes one T cell receptor beta chain. What it recognizes is unknown. The identical CDR3 is also encoded by other nucleotide sequences in the sample. The data stem from a study of shared clonotypes between healthy human individuals. The CDR3 spans 14 residues. Germline CDR1 and CDR2: LNHDA and SQIVND (reference sequence). Germline trimming cut 4 bases from V and 4 bases from J; bases unmatched to any gene: 3. Broader study findings: In contrast to clonotypes shared by all four donors, non-shared clonotypes had lower generation probabilities.

200 ng DNA, about 30,000 T cell genomes, went into each sorted-subset replicate PCR. Profiling relied on immunoSEQ multiplex PCR, and the TCRdb table lists in-frame clones only, not all of them. The table shows about 2.3 million clones, with around 92% occurring only once. The V gene is TRBV19, the J gene TRBJ1-5, with 8 nucleotides matching TRBD1. Sequenced input: naive CD4+ T cells from PBMCs. This sample's subset: CD45RA+ positively selected. This TCR derives from a man aged 18 to 30 in good health. Some clones in this sample may be carry-over from other donors' samples. The CDR3 is CASSTDRGNQPQHF. The CDR3 DNA reads TGTGCCAGTAGTACTGACAGGGGAAATCAGCCCCAGCATTTT. Full variable domain (outside the CDR3, taken from reference TRBV19 and TRBJ1-5): DGGITQSPKYLFRKEGQNVTLSCEQNLNHDAMYWYRQDPGQGLRLIYYSQIVNDFQKGDIAEGYSVSREKKESFPLTVTSAQKNPTAFYLCASSTDRGNQPQHFGDGTRLSIL.